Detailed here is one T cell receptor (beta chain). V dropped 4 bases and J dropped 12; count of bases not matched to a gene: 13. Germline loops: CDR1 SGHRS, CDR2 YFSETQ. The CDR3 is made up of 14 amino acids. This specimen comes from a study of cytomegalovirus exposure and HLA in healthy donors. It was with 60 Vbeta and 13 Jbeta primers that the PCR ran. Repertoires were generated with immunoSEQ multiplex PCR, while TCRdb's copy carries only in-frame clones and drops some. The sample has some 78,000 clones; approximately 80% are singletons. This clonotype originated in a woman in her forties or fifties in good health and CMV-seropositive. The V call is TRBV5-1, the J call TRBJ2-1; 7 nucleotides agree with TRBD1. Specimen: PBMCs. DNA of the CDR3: TGCGCCAGCAGCCCGATATGGGACAGTATGGGGCAGTTCTTC. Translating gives CASSPIWDSMGQFF.